These 3 T cell receptor beta chains share one sample of origin, sequenced in a study of human T cells and chemical hapten exposure. TCRdb redid the calling of the RACE reads with MiXCR, one entry per CDR3 protein. Of about 80,000 distinct CDR3 sequences in the sample, approximately 14% were seen once. Time point given: pre-sensitization, week 0. Treatment in this sample: therapeutic diphenylcyclopropenone sensitization with weekly scalp DPC. The sequenced sample was whole blood, obtained in connection with sensitization to the hapten diphenylcyclopropenone (DPC). The receptors come from a woman between 45 and 60 years old with alopecia areata. Some clones in this sample may be carry-over from other donors' samples.

This chain connects TRBV29-1 to TRBJ1-1, with a possible D match to TRBD1 (6 bases). Germline V lookup: CDR1 SQVTM, CDR2 ANQGSEA. This CDR3 spans 13 amino acids. The ends were cut back, 7 bases at V and 1 base at J, with 13 bases in the middle. The CDR3 DNA is TGCAGCGCAGTACAGGGCAGGAACACTGAAGCTTTCTTT. It yields the protein CSAVQGRNTEAFF. Together with reference TRBV29-1 and TRBJ1-1, the CDR3 gives the full variable domain: SAVISQKPSRDICQRGTSLTIQCQVDSQVTMMFWYRQQPGQSLTLIATANQGSEATYESGFVIDKFPISRPNLTFSTLTVSNMSPEDSSIYLCSAVQGRNTEAFFGQGTRLTVV.

This clonotype was recorded a few times. The gene calls are TRBV29-1 and TRBJ1-1; D gene unclear. There are 12 residues in the CDR3. Trimming took off 6 bases at V and 3 bases at J, with 11 bases between the two ends. CDR1 and CDR2 from the germline V gene are SQVTM and ANQGSEA. The CDR3 region has the DNA TGCAGCGTGGCGGAGAGACACACTGAAGCTTTCTTT. Its translation: CSVAERHTEAFF.

A single count supports this clonotype. The chain recombines TRBV19 with TRBJ2-5; D possibly corresponds to TRBD2 (6 bases). CDR3 length: 16 amino acids. Germline V gives CDR1 LNHDA, CDR2 SQIVND (reference sequence). The V gene lost 4 bases and the J gene lost 2 bases, with 17 bases spanning the gap. As DNA, the CDR3 is TGTGCCAGTAGTACCCCGGGGACTGCCTTTCAAGAGACCCAGTACTTC. It yields the protein CASSTPGTAFQETQYF.